The 16 T cell receptor beta chains given below trace back to one sample, sequenced in a study of T-cell reconstitution after alpha-beta-depleted transplantation in children. This sample's TCRbeta library carried unique molecular identifier barcodes. Using its own MiXCR run on the PCR reads, TCRdb lists one record per CDR3 protein. The sample has about 470,000 distinct CDR3 sequences, approximately 41% seen once; the top ten hold around 29%. Material: PBMCs, obtained before TCRalphabeta/CD19-depleted stem cell transplant. These receptors were obtained from a girl aged 2-9 years with aplastic anemia, due to receive a stem cell transplant.

The sample holds a few counts of this clonotype. This chain uses TRBV11-2 with TRBJ2-5, with TRBD2 identical over 14 bases. Germline assignment: CDR1 SGHAT and CDR2 FQNNGV. The V gene end was trimmed by 0 bases and the J gene end by 4 bases; junction bases not matched to a gene: 4. This CDR3 comprises 17 residues. The CDR3 DNA follows: TGTGCCAGCAGCTTAGACCGACTAGCGGGAGGGGTAGAGACCCAGTACTTC. Translated: CASSLDRLAGGVETQYF.

This clonotype was picked up one time. The chain is built from TRBV29-1 and TRBJ1-2, with D hard to call. Trimming cost V 3 bases and J 4 bases, with 12 bases left between them. Germline lookup yields CDR1 SQVTM and CDR2 ANQGSEA. This CDR3 contains 13 residues. The CDR3 sequence: CSVEVGGSYGYTF. The DNA of the CDR3 is TGCAGCGTTGAGGTCGGAGGTTCCTATGGCTACACCTTC.

The V gene is TRBV6-5, the J gene TRBJ1-3, with D unclear. The germline V gene has CDR1 MNHEY and CDR2 SVGAGI. The CDR3 is 16 residues long. V dropped 0 bases and J dropped 0 bases, with 9 bases sitting between them. The CDR3: CASSYSTASSGNTIYF. CDR3 DNA: TGTGCCAGCAGTTACTCGACGGCTTCCTCTGGAAACACCATATATTTT.

This clonotype has a count of ten or more. V usage is TRBV5-1 and J usage is TRBJ1-5; 8 bases map to TRBD1. Germline V gives CDR1 SGHRS, CDR2 YFSETQ. Trimming cost V 3 bases and J 7 bases; bases outside gene matches: 6. CDR3 length: 14 amino acids. CDR3 amino acids: CASSSTGDGQPQHF. The CDR3, as DNA: TGCGCCAGCAGCTCGACAGGGGACGGGCAGCCCCAGCATTTT.

This clonotype was counted between two and nine times. This CDR3 reads CATSRDLGDLTDTQYF. The CDR3 nucleotides read TGTGCCACCAGCAGAGATCTCGGAGACCTCACAGATACGCAGTATTTT. The V call is TRBV15, the J call TRBJ2-3; D is unclear. V lost 0 bases and J 2 bases, leaving 12 bases between the germline ends. CDR3 length equals 16 residues. Germline V lookup: CDR1 LNHNV, CDR2 YYDKDF (reference sequence).

This clonotype appeared a few times. The V gene is TRBV10-1, the J gene TRBJ2-7; D may be TRBD1 (5 bases). The CDR3 has 13 residues. Trimming shortened V by 4 bases and J by 6 bases, and 13 bases separated the two germline ends. The V gene's germline CDR1 is WNHNN and CDR2 SYGVQD (reference sequence). CDR3 coding DNA: TGCGCCAGCAGTGGGGAAGGGGTCGGCGAGCAGTACTTC. Its protein product is CASSGEGVGEQYF.

The chain joins TRBV29-1 to TRBJ2-3, with 10 nucleotides matching TRBD1. CDR3 length equals 15 residues. Unmatched junction bases numbered 5, after V lost 5 bases and J lost 0 bases. Germline CDR1 SQVTM, CDR2 ANQGSEA. The CDR3 here is CSVRTGGTSTDTQYF. The CDR3 DNA follows: TGCAGCGTTCGGACAGGGGGAACTAGCACAGATACGCAGTATTTT.

The gene calls are TRBV12-3 or TRBV12-4 and TRBJ2-2; D not certain. The CDR3 loop spans 13 amino acids. The V and J ends lost 2 bases and 4 bases respectively, with 5 bases between them. DNA of the CDR3: TGTGCCAGCAGTTTAAAGGGCACCGGGGAGCTGTTTTTT. This gives the protein CASSLKGTGELFF.

This chain uses TRBV28 with TRBJ2-3; D may be TRBD1 (5 bases). Germline assignment: CDR1 MDHEN and CDR2 SYDVKM. V lost 4 bases and J lost 1, with 12 bases in between. The length of the CDR3 is 15 residues. The CDR3 protein is CASSSRERGTDTQYF. DNA of the CDR3: TGTGCCAGCAGTTCCAGGGAAAGGGGCACAGATACGCAGTATTTT.

This clonotype appeared many times. This chain links TRBV15 with TRBJ1-3; TRBD1 matches at 8 bases. CDR3 length: 18 residues. V was pared by 5 bases and J by 2 bases, with 14 bases of the junction left unmatched. Germline values: CDR1 LNHNV, CDR2 YYDKDF (reference sequence). CDR3 sequence reads: CATSPYLTGASPGNTIYF. The CDR3 DNA is TGTGCCACCAGCCCATATCTGACAGGGGCCTCCCCTGGAAACACCATATATTTT.

This clonotype was seen more than once but under ten times. The J gene is TRBJ2-1, the V gene TRBV5-1; possibly TRBD2 for D (7 bases). With 0 bases removed from V and 9 bases from J, the gap between germline ends came to 22 bases. This CDR3 spans 17 amino acids. From germline, CDR1 is SGHRS and CDR2 YFSETQ. The CDR3 DNA sequence: TGCGCCAGCAGCTTGGCGTGGGGGGGCGCGAGTCCAAGTGAGCAGTTCTTC. As protein: CASSLAWGGASPSEQFF.

The chain couples TRBV7-3 to TRBJ2-3; D is undetermined. Germline-derived CDR1 and CDR2 are SGHTA and FQGTGA. This CDR3 is built from 13 residues. Between the trimmed V and J ends, which lost 1 base and 6 bases, there was a span of 8 bases. CDR3 region: CASSLNSVDTQYF. The CDR3 DNA is TGTGCCAGCAGCTTAAATTCGGTCGATACGCAGTATTTT.

V is TRBV20-1 and J is TRBJ2-2; TRBD1 or TRBD2 may be the D gene (6 bases each). The V end lost 3 bases, the J end lost 0 bases, and 14 bases lay between the germline ends. Germline V lookup: CDR1 DFQATT, CDR2 SNEGSKA (reference sequence). The length of the CDR3 is 16 residues. CDR3 sequence reads: CSASGGGTPNTGELFF. CDR3 DNA: TGCAGTGCTAGCGGGGGCGGGACACCGAACACCGGGGAGCTGTTTTTT.

This clonotype was seen only once. The chain uses TRBV3-1 and TRBJ2-5; 13 positions match TRBD2. The CDR3 runs 17 residues. The V gene's germline CDR1 is LGHDT and CDR2 YNNKEL (reference sequence). J gave up 2 bases and V 4 bases, and 7 bases lay outside the gene matches. The CDR3 loop reads CASSRLAGGQPQETQYF. The CDR3 DNA reads TGTGCCAGCAGCCGACTAGCGGGGGGCCAACCTCAAGAGACCCAGTACTTC.

This clonotype has more than one count but fewer than ten. This chain connects TRBV13 to TRBJ2-1; 9 nucleotides align to TRBD1. CDR3 size: 14 residues. Unmatched junction bases numbered 9, after V lost 5 bases and J lost 10 bases. CDR1 is PRHDT and CDR2 is FYEKMQ in the germline V gene (reference sequence). The CDR3 region is CASSMGQGRYEQFF. In DNA, the CDR3 is TGTGCCAGCAGCATGGGACAGGGAAGATACGAGCAGTTCTTC.

The V call is TRBV20-1, the J call TRBJ1-2, with TRBD1 matching 11 bases. The length of the CDR3 is 13 residues. Germline V gene data show CDR1 as DFQATT and CDR2 as SNEGSKA (reference sequence). The V gene end was trimmed by 5 bases and the J gene end by 8 bases; junction bases not matched to a gene: 7. In DNA, the CDR3 is TGCAGTGCTCCTGGGACAGGGGGGAAAGGCTACACCTTC. It is translated as CSAPGTGGKGYTF.